The 30 T cell receptor beta chains reported below all come from one sample, sequenced in a study of shared clonotypes between healthy human individuals. This table comes from immunoSEQ multiplex PCR, and its TCRdb copy is limited to in-frame clones, with some not included. The sample carries 2 million or so clones, roughly 96% recorded once. The sequenced material came from naive CD4+ T cells sorted from blood. The subset was: CD45RA+ positively selected. The receptors were sampled from a man aged 18 to 29 in good health.

This rearrangement joins TRBV6-6 to TRBJ1-6, with D perhaps matching TRBD1 (6 bases). Germline V CDR1 and CDR2: MNHNY, SVGAGI (reference sequence). V lost 0 bases and J 9 bases, leaving 15 bases between the germline ends. The CDR3 has 16 residues. CDR3 protein: CASSYSLGGSSSPLHF. CDR3 nucleotide sequence: TGTGCCAGCAGTTACTCGCTCGGGGGCAGTAGTTCACCCCTCCACTTT.

The J gene is TRBJ1-1, the V gene TRBV2, with 9 bases fitting TRBD1. The CDR3 covers 13 residues. In germline, CDR1 is SNHLY, CDR2 FYNNEI. Unmatched junction bases numbered 6, after V lost 8 bases and J lost 5 bases. Here the CDR3 reads CASRDRDWTEAFF. In DNA, the CDR3 is TGTGCCAGCCGGGACAGGGATTGGACTGAAGCTTTCTTT.

The chain is built from TRBV30 and TRBJ2-3, with 13 bases aligning to TRBD2. There are 17 residues in the CDR3. V lost 0 bases to trimming and J lost 5 bases; unmatched junction nucleotides: 8. CDR1 and CDR2 (germline): GTSNPN, SVGIG (reference sequence). The CDR3 spells CAWSVLGLAGLGDTQYF. The CDR3 region has the DNA TGTGCCTGGAGTGTACTGGGACTAGCGGGACTGGGAGATACGCAGTATTTT.

The chain links TRBV5-1 to TRBJ2-6; D remains ambiguous. The V end lost 3 bases, the J end lost 0 bases, and 7 bases lay between the germline ends. This CDR3 has 15 residues. Germline CDR1 SGHRS, CDR2 YFSETQ. CDR3 protein: CASSWAVSGANVLTF. The CDR3 bases are TGCGCCAGCAGCTGGGCAGTCTCTGGGGCCAACGTCCTGACTTTC.

This chain connects TRBV5-4 to TRBJ2-5; TRBD1 aligns across 10 bases. Germline CDR1 and CDR2: SGHNT and YYREEE (reference sequence). The CDR3 consists of 16 residues. J was trimmed by 5 bases and V by 2 bases; bases with no gene match: 9. CDR3 sequence (DNA): TGTGCCAGCAGCTTCACGACAGGGGGCAAGGGTGAGACCCAGTACTTC. Protein: CASSFTTGGKGETQYF.

The chain couples TRBV25-1 to TRBJ2-7, with TRBD1 as a possible D gene (6 bases). CDR3 length: 14 residues. Germline V gene sequence: CDR1 MGHDK, CDR2 SYGVNS. V lost 2 bases and J lost 5, with 13 bases in between. CDR3: CASSEQGRVHEQYF. The CDR3 DNA is TGTGCCAGCAGTGAACAGGGGAGAGTCCACGAGCAGTACTTC.

The gene calls are TRBV25-1 and TRBJ2-7, with D tentatively TRBD1 (5 bases). This CDR3 is 14 amino acids long. Germline CDR1 reads MGHDK; CDR2 reads SYGVNS. The V end lost 7 bases, the J end lost 0 bases, and 13 bases lay between the germline ends. The CDR3 here is CASNRGTSSYEQYF. CDR3 DNA: TGTGCCAGCAATAGGGGCACAAGCTCCTACGAGCAGTACTTC.

On this clone: Distinct nucleotide sequences in the sample also encode this CDR3. The chain combines TRBV30 with TRBJ2-4, with D uncertain. This CDR3 has 14 residues. From germline, CDR1 is GTSNPN and CDR2 SVGIG (reference sequence). The germline V and J ends were trimmed by 0 bases and 1 base, with 7 bases remaining between them. CDR3 loop: CAWSVVGAKNIQYF. Written as DNA, the CDR3 is TGTGCCTGGAGTGTAGTAGGTGCCAAAAACATTCAGTACTTC.

The chain has TRBV14 and TRBJ2-7, with D perhaps matching TRBD1 (5 bases). The germline V gene encodes CDR1 SGHDN and CDR2 FVKESK. Trimming removed 5 bases at V and 0 bases at J, with 14 bases between. The CDR3 extends over 15 amino acids. The CDR3 loop is CASSGSREPSYEQYF. The CDR3 DNA sequence: TGTGCCAGCAGCGGCAGCAGGGAACCCTCCTACGAGCAGTACTTC. Variable domain in full (rest from reference TRBV14 and TRBJ2-7): EAGVTQFPSHSVIEKGQTVTLRCDPISGHDNLYWYRRVMGKEIKFLLHFVKESKQDESGMPNNRFLAERTGGTYSTLKVQPAELEDSGVYFCASSGSREPSYEQYFGPGTRLTVT.

The chain couples TRBV6-1 to TRBJ2-7, with no clear D. The V end was cut by 4 bases, the J end by 4 bases, with 8 bases between. CDR3 length: 12 amino acids. Germline V gives CDR1 MNHNS, CDR2 SASEGT. CDR3 nucleotides: TGTGCCAGCAGTGGTCTTTGGTACGAGCAGTACTTC. It codes for CASSGLWYEQYF.

The chain is built from TRBV5-1 and TRBJ2-2, with 10 bases aligning to TRBD1. The CDR3 loop spans 15 amino acids. The germline V gene encodes CDR1 SGHRS and CDR2 YFSETQ. V trimming: 2 bases; J trimming: 6 bases; junction bases outside the gene matches: 4. DNA of the CDR3: TGCGCCAGCAGCTTTGCCGGGACAGGGGCCGGGGAGCTGTTTTTT. This encodes CASSFAGTGAGELFF.

The CDR3 region is CASRAGTVYQETQYF. CDR3 in DNA: TGTGCCAGCAGGGCCGGGACAGTGTACCAAGAGACCCAGTACTTC. The rearrangement uses TRBV6-6 and TRBJ2-5; 7 bases are shared with TRBD1. Trimming took 6 bases from V and 0 from J; bases not matched to a gene: 7. CDR3 length equals 15 residues. Germline CDR1 reads MNHNY; CDR2 reads SVGAGI (reference sequence).

The V and J genes are TRBV7-9 and TRBJ2-5; 10 bases map to TRBD1. The assigned J gene may be wrong: the sequence end matches TRBJ2-7 better. Per germline, CDR1 SEHNR and CDR2 FQNEAQ (reference sequence). This CDR3 contains 15 residues. CDR3: CASSQGQGITYEQYF. CDR3 DNA sequence: TGTGCCAGCAGCCAGGGACAGGGGATAACCTACGAGCAGTACTTC.

The CDR3 DNA reads as TGTGCCACCAGCAGGGCCGGGACAGAATCTGAAAAACTGTTTTTT. Its protein is CATSRAGTESEKLFF. The rearrangement links TRBV15 to TRBJ1-4; 7 bases are a match to TRBD1. Trimming took 3 bases from V and 7 from J; bases not matched to a gene: 8. The CDR3 runs to 15 residues. CDR1 is LNHNV and CDR2 is YYDKDF in the germline V gene (reference sequence).

This chain connects TRBV2 to TRBJ2-7; 7 bases match TRBD2. Germline assignment: CDR1 SNHLY and CDR2 FYNNEI. Trimming cost V 4 bases and J 0 bases; bases outside gene matches: 6. This CDR3 comprises 15 residues. In DNA, the CDR3 is TGTGCCAGCAGTGGGGTAGCGGGCCCCTCCTACGAGCAGTACTTC. Translation gives CASSGVAGPSYEQYF.

The gene calls are TRBV29-1 and TRBJ2-7, with 11 bases identical to TRBD1. J lost 4 bases, V lost 6 bases, and 5 bases had no gene match. The CDR3 sequence is 13 residues long. Germline V CDR1 and CDR2: SQVTM, ANQGSEA. The CDR3 region has the DNA TGCAGCGTCGCGGGACAGGGGGTTTACGAGCAGTACTTC. It codes for CSVAGQGVYEQYF.

This chain uses TRBV5-1 with TRBJ1-2, with TRBD1 matching over 7 bases. Unmatched junction bases numbered 13, after V lost 5 bases and J lost 0 bases. Germline CDR1 SGHRS, CDR2 YFSETQ. This CDR3 comprises 17 residues. The CDR3 sequence is CASRRGQGLDANYGYTF. The DNA of the CDR3 is TGCGCCAGCAGAAGGGGGCAGGGATTAGACGCTAACTATGGCTACACCTTC.

The chain uses TRBV10-3 and TRBJ2-7; possible D gene TRBD1, 6 bases. V was shortened by 1 base and J by 2 bases, with 12 bases between the two germline ends. The length of the CDR3 is 15 residues. Germline CDR1 is ENHRY and CDR2 is SYGVKD. The DNA of the CDR3 is TGTGCCATCAGTGAGTTTCAAGCAGGGGCCTACGAGCAGTACTTC. It encodes CAISEFQAGAYEQYF.

This chain connects TRBV6-5 to TRBJ1-6; no clear D. This CDR3 is built from 15 residues. Trimming removed 0 bases at V and 7 bases at J, with 10 bases between. CDR1 MNHEY and CDR2 SVGAGI come from the germline V gene. The CDR3 coding sequence is TGTGCCAGCAGTTACTCAGCCAGCAAGAATTCACCCCTCCACTTT. Residues: CASSYSASKNSPLHF.

About this clone: Other DNA sequences of this sample code for an identical CDR3. The chain employs TRBV7-2 and TRBJ2-7; D unclear. Germline V gene lookup returns CDR1 SGHTA and CDR2 FQGNSA. Deletions cut 4 bases from V and 0 bases from J, with 7 bases between. The CDR3 loop spans 13 amino acids. The CDR3 sequence: CASSSPSSYEQYF. CDR3 bases: TGTGCCAGCAGCTCCCCCAGCTCCTACGAGCAGTACTTC.

CDR3 in amino acids: CASSQEVGLNNYGYTF. The CDR3 DNA reads TGCGCCAGCAGCCAAGAAGTTGGGTTGAATAACTATGGCTACACCTTC. The V gene is TRBV4-3, the J gene TRBJ1-2; no clear D gene. This CDR3 spans 16 amino acids. The V gene's germline CDR1 is LGHNA and CDR2 YSLEER. V was shortened by 0 bases and J by 1 base, with 12 bases between the two germline ends.

As regards this clone: Other DNA variants within this sample encode the same CDR3. The chain is built from TRBV7-2 and TRBJ1-5; D not certain. The CDR3 length is 13 residues. Per germline, CDR1 SGHTA and CDR2 FQGNSA. The ends were cut back, 2 bases at V and 4 bases at J, with 6 bases in the middle. The CDR3 DNA is TGTGCCAGCAGCTTATCTGTTAATCAGCCCCAGCATTTT. Protein: CASSLSVNQPQHF.

This chain connects TRBV6-6 to TRBJ1-2, with 7 bases lining up with TRBD1. The germline CDR1 and CDR2 sequences are MNHNY and SVGAGI (reference sequence). The CDR3 sequence is 15 residues long. After removal of 0 bases from V and 2 bases from J, the junction contained 3 bases not matched to a gene. The CDR3 bases are TGTGCCAGCAGTTACTCCCGGGACAGAAACTATGGCTACACCTTC. Translated: CASSYSRDRNYGYTF.

J is TRBJ2-7 and V is TRBV5-6, with D unclear. Trimming stripped 7 bases from V and 4 bases from J, with 15 bases between. The CDR3 has 13 amino acids. The germline gives CDR1 SGHDT, CDR2 YYEEEE. The CDR3 protein is CASRTFRSYEQYF. In DNA, the CDR3 is TGTGCCAGCCGGACGTTTAGATCGTACGAGCAGTACTTC. The full variable domain, completed using reference TRBV5-6 and TRBJ2-7, is DAGVTQSPTHLIKTRGQQVTLRCSPKSGHDTVSWYQQALGQGPQFIFQYYEEEERQRGNFPDRFSGHQFPNYSSELNVNALLLGDSALYLCASRTFRSYEQYFGPGTRLTVT.

J is TRBJ2-1 and V is TRBV5-4, with 9 bases lining up with TRBD1. Germline V gene lookup returns CDR1 SGHNT and CDR2 YYREEE (reference sequence). CDR3 length: 16 residues. V gave up 2 bases and J gave up 2 bases; unmatched junction bases: 5. As DNA, the CDR3 is TGTGCCAGCAGCTTTAGCCGGGACAGGGCCTACAATGAGCAGTTCTTC. Protein product: CASSFSRDRAYNEQFF. The whole variable domain, remainder taken from reference TRBV5-4 and TRBJ2-1, is ETGVTQSPTHLIKTRGQQVTLRCSSQSGHNTVSWYQQALGQGPQFIFQYYREEENGRGNFPPRFSGLQFPNYSSELNVNALELDDSALYLCASSFSRDRAYNEQFFGPGTRLTVL.

The V and J genes are TRBV19 and TRBJ2-1; no reliable D call. The CDR3 has 15 amino acids. Germline V CDR1 and CDR2: LNHDA, SQIVND (reference sequence). V lost 5 bases and J 1 base, leaving 12 bases between the germline ends. The CDR3 sequence: CASSFQVRSYNEQFF. The DNA of the CDR3 is TGTGCCAGTAGTTTTCAGGTACGATCCTACAATGAGCAGTTCTTC.

The chain combines TRBV10-2 with TRBJ2-1, with 9 bases aligning to TRBD1. Losses at the gene ends were 10 bases for V and 8 bases for J; bases not matched to a gene: 12. CDR3 length: 14 amino acids. Germline loops: CDR1 WSHSY, CDR2 SAAADI. CDR3 residues: CAITQDRGLDEQFF. The CDR3 DNA follows: TGCGCCATTACCCAGGACAGGGGTCTTGATGAGCAGTTCTTC.

This clone appeared once. V usage is TRBV2 and J usage is TRBJ2-5; 8 bases map to TRBD1. The CDR3 extends over 15 amino acids. CDR1 SNHLY and CDR2 FYNNEI come from the germline V gene. V shed 3 bases, J shed 1 base, and the junction held 4 bases outside the gene matches. The CDR3 bases are TGTGCCAGCAGTGACCTGGGACAGGCCCAAGAGACCCAGTACTTC. Its protein is CASSDLGQAQETQYF.

Here the CDR3 reads CAWSRGSGGPYEQYF. The CDR3 coding sequence is TGTGCCTGGAGCCGGGGGTCAGGGGGCCCCTACGAGCAGTACTTC. The gene calls are TRBV30 and TRBJ2-7; 8 nucleotides align to TRBD1. After removal of 3 bases from V and 2 bases from J, the junction contained 9 bases not matched to a gene. The CDR3 is 15 residues long. Looked up from germline, CDR1 is GTSNPN and CDR2 is SVGIG (reference sequence).

This clone was counted many times. The V and J genes are TRBV5-6 and TRBJ2-7; 8 bases are shared with TRBD1. Unmatched junction bases numbered 10, after V lost 5 bases and J lost 6 bases. CDR3 length equals 14 residues. Germline V gene lookup returns CDR1 SGHDT and CDR2 YYEEEE. Written as DNA, the CDR3 is TGTGCCAGCAGAAGTTCCGGGACAGGAGGCGAGCAGTACTTC. This encodes CASRSSGTGGEQYF.